The 5 T cell receptor beta chains listed next were all sequenced from one sample in a study of blood T cell repertoires in COVID-19. Sequencing was performed with immunoSEQ multiplex PCR; in TCRdb, only in-frame clones are kept and a portion is missing. Of about 300,000 clones in the sample, about nine tenths were seen once. Sequences were obtained from PBMCs or T cells enriched from blood (not recorded which). Every receptor here comes from a man aged 25 to 40 who had recovered from COVID-19.

The chain joins TRBV3-1 (or the pseudogene TRBV3-2) to TRBJ2-1; D is uncertain. Germline CDR1 is LGHDT and CDR2 is YNNKEL (reference sequence). This CDR3 contains 15 residues. Deletions cut 3 bases from V and 1 base from J, with 10 bases between. CDR3: CASSHTRDSYNEQFF. CDR3 sequence (DNA): TGTGCCAGCAGCCATACTCGTGATTCCTACAATGAGCAGTTCTTC.

This chain connects TRBV10-3 to TRBJ2-5; 7 nucleotides line up with TRBD1. CDR1 and CDR2 (germline): ENHRY, SYGVKD. The CDR3 has 15 amino acids. The V gene end was trimmed by 0 bases and the J gene end by 1 base; junction bases not matched to a gene: 2. This chain's CDR3 is CAISESAGGQETQYF. The CDR3 bases are TGTGCCATCAGTGAGTCGGCAGGGGGCCAAGAGACCCAGTACTTC.

The V and J genes are TRBV28 and TRBJ1-1; tentative D call: TRBD1 (5 bases). With 5 bases removed from V and 7 bases from J, the gap between germline ends came to 20 bases. The CDR3 has 15 amino acids. CDR1 and CDR2 (germline): MDHEN, SYDVKM. In nucleotides, the CDR3 is TGTGCCAGCAGTGCCAGACAGCCTCAACTTAATGAAGCTTTCTTT. It specifies CASSARQPQLNEAFF. Full variable domain (remainder filled in from reference TRBV28 and TRBJ1-1): DVKVTQSSRYLVKRTGEKVFLECVQDMDHENMFWYRQDPGLGLRLIYFSYDVKMKEKGDIPEGYSVSREKKERFSLILESASTNQTSMYLCASSARQPQLNEAFFGQGTRLTVV.

The V and J genes are TRBV7-9 and TRBJ1-2, with D uncertain. This CDR3 spans 13 amino acids. In germline, CDR1 is SEHNR, CDR2 FQNEAQ (reference sequence). V was cut by 2 bases and J by 4 bases, with 8 bases left in between. CDR3 in amino acids: CASSLNSGYGYTF. The CDR3 bases are TGTGCCAGCAGCTTAAACAGTGGCTATGGCTACACCTTC. Using reference TRBV7-9 and TRBJ1-2 for the parts outside the CDR3, the full variable domain is DTGVSQNPRHKITKRGQNVTFRCDPISEHNRLYWYRQTLGQGPEFLTYFQNEAQLEKSRLLSDRFSAERPKGSFSTLEIQRTEQGDSAMYLCASSLNSGYGYTFGSGTRLTVV.

The chain joins TRBV5-6 to TRBJ2-7, with 10 bases matching TRBD1. The CDR3 is 15 residues long. The germline V gene encodes CDR1 SGHDT and CDR2 YYEEEE. V lost 4 bases to trimming and J lost 3 bases; unmatched junction nucleotides: 7. CDR3 protein: CASSRPRTGGYEQYF. CDR3 in DNA: TGTGCCAGCAGCCGCCCTCGGACAGGGGGCTACGAGCAGTACTTC.